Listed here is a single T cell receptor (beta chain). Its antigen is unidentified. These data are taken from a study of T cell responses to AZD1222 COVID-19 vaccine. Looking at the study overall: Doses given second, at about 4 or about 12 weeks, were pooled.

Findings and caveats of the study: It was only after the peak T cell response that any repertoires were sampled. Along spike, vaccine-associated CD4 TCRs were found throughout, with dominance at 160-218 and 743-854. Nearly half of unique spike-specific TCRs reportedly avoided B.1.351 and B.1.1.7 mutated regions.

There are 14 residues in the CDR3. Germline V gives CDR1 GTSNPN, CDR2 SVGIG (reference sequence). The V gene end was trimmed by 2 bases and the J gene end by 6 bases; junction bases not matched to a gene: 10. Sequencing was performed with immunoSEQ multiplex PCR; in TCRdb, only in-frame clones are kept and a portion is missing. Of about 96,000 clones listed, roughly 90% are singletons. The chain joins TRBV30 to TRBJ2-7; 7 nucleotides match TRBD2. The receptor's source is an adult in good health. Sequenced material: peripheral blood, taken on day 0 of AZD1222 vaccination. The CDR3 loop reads CAWSPLAITGEQYF. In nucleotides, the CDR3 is TGTGCCTGGAGTCCACTAGCGATAACGGGCGAGCAGTACTTC.